This T cell receptor (beta chain) came from a study of shared clonotypes between healthy human individuals. Study-wide context: Donor ages ranged 18 to 49 years: a couple of women, a few men. Notes on the study in general: A generally larger estimated richness was seen in naive subsets than in memory subsets. Across a handful of donors, naive CD4 shared approximately 4.5%, naive CD8 around 3.8%, memory CD4 about 2.4%, memory CD8 around 0.42%.

The CDR3 runs to 13 residues. V was clipped by 3 bases and J by 7 bases, with 12 bases between them. The germline CDR1 and CDR2 sequences are SGHAT and FQNNGV. Notes on this clone: Its antigen is unknown.

The authors ran the assay at deep level. Clones were read by immunoSEQ multiplex PCR, and TCRdb kept only the in-frame ones, dropping some. The data contain about 710,000 clones, 72% of them singletons. V and J are TRBV11-2 and TRBJ1-1; the D gene is possibly TRBD1 (5 bases). The sequencing sample was made of memory CD4+ T cells sorted from blood. Stated subset: CD45RA-negative fraction. This receptor was taken from a woman aged 25 to 39 in good health. This chain's CDR3 is CASSFRGSVEAFF. The CDR3 DNA follows: TGTGCCAGCAGCTTTAGGGGCTCGGTTGAAGCTTTCTTT. Full variable domain (missing parts from reference TRBV11-2 and TRBJ1-1): EAGVAQSPRYKIIEKRQSVAFWCNPISGHATLYWYQQILGQGPKLLIQFQNNGVVDDSQLPKDRFSAERLKGVDSTLKIQPAKLEDSAVYLCASSFRGSVEAFFGQGTRLTVV.